Listed below are T cell receptor beta chains from one sample, sequenced in a study of blood T cell repertoires in COVID-19. The protocol was immunoSEQ multiplex PCR, while the TCRdb copy is restricted to in-frame clones and leaves out a portion. The sample comprises 200,000 or so clones, around 82% of which are singletons, and about 7.7% rests with the top ten. The sequencing input was PBMCs or T cells enriched from blood (not recorded which). The origin of the receptors is a middle-aged woman with acute COVID-19. Each CDR3 is given without its conserved first and last residue. The order of the fields is V gene, CDR3 length, J gene, CDR3 protein.

v_gene: TRBV6-1
len: 11
j_gene: TRBJ1-1
CDR3aa: ASSEQGDTEAF

v_gene: TRBV3-1/TRBV3-2
len: 12
j_gene: TRBJ1-3
CDR3aa: ASSRGTGGNTIY

v_gene: TRBV9
len: 13
j_gene: TRBJ1-6
CDR3aa: ASSTGDRVWSPLH

v_gene: TRBV29-1
len: 10
j_gene: TRBJ1-2
CDR3aa: SGAGTNYGYT

v_gene: TRBV5-4
len: 12
j_gene: TRBJ2-1
CDR3aa: ASSLELAGNEQF

v_gene: TRBV10-1
len: 11
j_gene: TRBJ2-7
CDR3aa: ASSDPGRGEQY

v_gene: TRBV6-5
len: 13
j_gene: TRBJ2-3
CDR3aa: ASSYSLGVPDTQY

v_gene: TRBV7-2
len: 12
j_gene: TRBJ2-7
CDR3aa: ASSWQGATYEQY

v_gene: TRBV6-2/TRBV6-3
len: 14
j_gene: TRBJ1-5
CDR3aa: ASSYRFTGSNQPQH

v_gene: TRBV9
len: 13
j_gene: TRBJ1-1
CDR3aa: ASSVGTGRGTEAF

v_gene: TRBV5-1
len: 13
j_gene: TRBJ1-5
CDR3aa: ASSTTGDSNQPQH

v_gene: TRBV7-2
len: 16
j_gene: TRBJ2-1
CDR3aa: ASSLVGLAGTLLNEQF

v_gene: TRBV28
len: 14
j_gene: TRBJ2-5
CDR3aa: ASHLTGSYKKETQY

v_gene: TRBV7-7
len: 15
j_gene: TRBJ1-3
CDR3aa: ASSPLGGRSSGNTIY

v_gene: TRBV2
len: 11
j_gene: TRBJ2-2
CDR3aa: ASSFRTSGELF

v_gene: TRBV2
len: 11
j_gene: TRBJ1-4
CDR3aa: ASRRDSNEKLF

v_gene: TRBV11-2
len: 12
j_gene: TRBJ2-3
CDR3aa: ASSSTGGRDTQY

v_gene: TRBV7-2
len: 12
j_gene: TRBJ2-7
CDR3aa: ASSLPTGWSEQY

v_gene: TRBV2
len: 14
j_gene: TRBJ2-3
CDR3aa: ASSGSTSTPTDTQY

v_gene: TRBV7-2
len: 12
j_gene: TRBJ2-2
CDR3aa: ASSLGADHRELF

v_gene: TRBV24-1
len: 16
j_gene: TRBJ2-7
CDR3aa: ATSDSQGLAGTSYEQY

v_gene: TRBV6-5
len: 12
j_gene: TRBJ1-2
CDR3aa: ASSYSGREYGYT

v_gene: TRBV30
len: 11
j_gene: TRBJ1-5
CDR3aa: AWRDRVGQPQH

v_gene: TRBV6-6
len: 12
j_gene: TRBJ2-7
CDR3aa: ASSGGQAEHEQY

v_gene: TRBV5-4
len: 13
j_gene: TRBJ2-2
CDR3aa: ASSFWRGGPGELF

v_gene: TRBV10-3
len: 15
j_gene: TRBJ2-6
CDR3aa: AISEIAWSSGANVLT

v_gene: TRBV9
len: 14
j_gene: TRBJ1-2
CDR3aa: ASSPRPGTGNYGYT

v_gene: TRBV6-5
len: 13
j_gene: TRBJ2-3
CDR3aa: ASRFRTTSTDTQY

v_gene: TRBV4-1
len: 12
j_gene: TRBJ2-1
CDR3aa: ASSQDAGGYEQF

v_gene: TRBV29-1
len: 11
j_gene: TRBJ2-5
CDR3aa: SVGTGGGKTQY

v_gene: TRBV2
len: 12
j_gene: TRBJ2-5
CDR3aa: ASSYGTRGETQY

v_gene: TRBV29-1
len: 10
j_gene: TRBJ2-7
CDR3aa: SVSEDTYEQY

v_gene: TRBV7-3
len: 13
j_gene: TRBJ2-2
CDR3aa: ASSLTGQETGELF

v_gene: TRBV19
len: 14
j_gene: TRBJ2-1
CDR3aa: ASSISAGGSYNEQF

v_gene: TRBV10-1
len: 11
j_gene: TRBJ1-1
CDR3aa: ASSEGGGAEAF

v_gene: TRBV10-3
len: 12
j_gene: TRBJ1-2
CDR3aa: AINPGTGWHGYT

v_gene: TRBV9
len: 13
j_gene: TRBJ1-5
CDR3aa: ASSPSQGWGQPQH

v_gene: TRBV4-1
len: 14
j_gene: TRBJ2-6
CDR3aa: ASSPTGGSGANVLT

v_gene: TRBV10-1
len: 13
j_gene: TRBJ1-2
CDR3aa: ARVRGRPENYGYT

v_gene: TRBV6-5
len: 12
j_gene: TRBJ2-7
CDR3aa: ASSYSSADYEQY

v_gene: TRBV30
len: 12
j_gene: TRBJ1-4
CDR3aa: AWSVRRIAEKLF

v_gene: TRBV7-2
len: 13
j_gene: TRBJ2-3
CDR3aa: ASSLAQDRGRTQY

v_gene: TRBV5-1
len: 13
j_gene: TRBJ2-7
CDR3aa: ASSLGQGASYEQY

v_gene: TRBV7-3
len: 13
j_gene: TRBJ2-2
CDR3aa: ASRPGTPNTGELF

v_gene: TRBV20-1
len: 14
j_gene: TRBJ1-3
CDR3aa: SASFNTGGFGNTIY

v_gene: TRBV6-5
len: 13
j_gene: TRBJ1-1
CDR3aa: ASSYGGQEGTEAF